The following is a TCR beta chain sequence with its context. This CDR3 has 14 amino acids. Unmatched junction bases numbered 8, after V lost 10 bases and J lost 7 bases. This record comes from a study of identical twins. Template switching added a universal primer site, and cDNA bore unique molecular identifiers. TCRdb reprocessed the 5' RACE reads with MiXCR, giving one entry per CDR3 protein. This table has 1.5 million to 2 million distinct CDR3 sequences, under 35% appearing once. This clonotype was obtained from a newborn girl in good health. The chain is built from TRBV12-3 or TRBV12-4 and TRBJ2-1; 12 bases align to TRBD2. The source material was cord blood. The CDR3 region is CAIPTSGRMNEQFF. The CDR3 DNA reads TGTGCCATCCCGACTAGCGGGAGAATGAATGAGCAGTTCTTC.